These 11 T cell receptor beta chains came from one sample sequenced in a study of blood T cells in healthy people across ages. The second PCR ran roughly 6 to 11 cycles with a sample-barcoded 5' primer and J-beta primers. TCRdb re-derived calls from the 5' RACE reads in MiXCR, one entry per CDR3 protein. The repertoire consists of over 500,000 distinct CDR3 sequences, with about 51% occurring once and the leading ten covering roughly 13%. The sequencing input was blood. The receptors stem from a woman aged 80 or older in good health.

The V gene is TRBV5-5, the J gene TRBJ2-7; 8 bases match TRBD1. This CDR3 has 13 amino acids. The germline CDR1 and CDR2 sequences are SGHKS and YYEKEE (reference sequence). V was pared by 9 bases and J by 2 bases, with 7 bases of the junction left unmatched. In DNA, the CDR3 is TGTGCCACCGCCGCGGGACAGGCCTACGAGCAGTACTTC. The encoded protein is CATAAGQAYEQYF.

This clonotype was recorded at least ten times. V is TRBV5-1 and J is TRBJ2-3, with 7 positions matching TRBD1. Trimming took 4 bases from V and 3 from J; bases not matched to a gene: 5. CDR1 and CDR2 (germline): SGHRS, YFSETQ. The length of the CDR3 is 14 residues. This CDR3 is CASSRDRETDTQYF. CDR3 in DNA: TGCGCCAGCAGCCGTGACAGGGAAACAGATACGCAGTATTTT.

V is TRBV2 and J is TRBJ2-7; D may be TRBD1 (6 bases). The DNA end is a closer match to TRBJ2-5, so the J assignment may be wrong. Germline V gives CDR1 SNHLY, CDR2 FYNNEI. The CDR3 runs to 16 residues. The CDR3 region is CASRKGYGGREETQYF. As DNA, the CDR3 is TGTGCCAGCAGGAAGGGATATGGGGGCCGCGAGGAGACCCAGTACTTC.

The chain couples TRBV7-2 to TRBJ2-5; D might be TRBD1 (5 bases). CDR1 is SGHTA and CDR2 is FQGNSA in the germline V gene. Deletions cut 7 bases from V and 4 bases from J, with 13 bases between. The CDR3 extends over 13 amino acids. CDR3 in amino acids: CASKVGRAETQYF. The DNA for the CDR3 is TGTGCCAGCAAAGTGGGCAGGGCAGAGACCCAGTACTTC. The whole variable domain, filled in from reference TRBV7-2 and TRBJ2-5, reads GAGVSQSPSNKVTEKGKDVELRCDPISGHTALYWYRQSLGQGLEFLIYFQGNSAPDKSGLPSDRFSAERTGGSVSTLTIQRTQQEDSAVYLCASKVGRAETQYFGPGTRLLVL.

Details on this clonotype: It may be a read error: a sequence one base away is much more abundant. The V call is TRBV3-1, the J call TRBJ2-7, with D uncertain. In germline, CDR1 is LGHDT, CDR2 YNNKEL (reference sequence). The V gene lost 2 bases and the J gene lost 7 bases, with 9 bases spanning the gap. The CDR3 is made up of 12 amino acids. The DNA of the CDR3 is TGTGCCAGCAGCCAAAAGGCGAATGAGCAGTACTTC. Encoded protein: CASSQKANEQYF.

This clonotype turned up a few times. V usage is TRBV11-2 and J usage is TRBJ1-2; 7 bases map to TRBD1. The CDR3 totals 14 residues. Germline CDR1 and CDR2: SGHAT and FQNNGV. With 3 bases clipped from V and 7 bases from J, the junction kept 8 bases outside the gene matches. The CDR3 nucleotides read TGTGCCAGCAGCTTGCGTCAGGGGGTTCGTGGCTACACCTTC. As protein: CASSLRQGVRGYTF.

This clonotype came up a few times. The rearrangement joins TRBV29-1 to TRBJ2-6; a possible D gene is TRBD2 (5 bases). From germline, CDR1 is SQVTM and CDR2 ANQGSEA. V lost 4 bases and J lost 2, with 15 bases in between. The CDR3 has 16 amino acids. The CDR3 nucleotides are TGCAGCGTTGGGGCAGCGGCTAAACCTGGGGCCAACGTCCTGACTTTC. This codes for CSVGAAAKPGANVLTF.

The chain recombines TRBV7-2 with TRBJ2-5, with D possibly matching TRBD2 (6 bases). The end of the DNA is better explained by TRBJ2-4, so the J call may be wrong. Germline CDR1 is SGHTA and CDR2 is FQGNSA. This CDR3 has 15 residues. The CDR3 bases are TGTGCCAGCAGCTTAGCGAGGGACCCCGGGGGCATTCAGTACTTC. Translated, it gives CASSLARDPGGIQYF.

This clonotype was detected many times. The chain links TRBV28 to TRBJ2-3; TRBD1 might be the D (6 bases). Trimming shortened V by 8 bases and J by 6 bases, and 15 bases separated the two germline ends. The CDR3 contains 13 residues. Germline V gene data show CDR1 as MDHEN and CDR2 as SYDVKM. The CDR3 nucleotides read TGTGCCAGCGGGGGCAGCCCCGTGGATACGCAGTATTTT. This gives the protein CASGGSPVDTQYF.

This clonotype was counted a single time. The V call is TRBV18, the J call TRBJ2-3, with D perhaps TRBD2 (6 bases). Germline CDR1 reads KGHSH; CDR2 reads LQKENI. The CDR3 loop spans 14 amino acids. Trimming took 6 bases from V and 2 from J, leaving 12 bases between them. DNA for the CDR3: TGTGCCAGCTCCCGACGACTAGTCACAGATACGCAGTATTTT. It specifies CASSRRLVTDTQYF.

This clonotype was recorded many times. The chain uses TRBV12-3 or TRBV12-4 and TRBJ2-7, with D possibly matching TRBD1 (6 bases). With 1 base removed from V and 6 bases from J, the gap between germline ends came to 10 bases. The CDR3 runs 13 residues. In DNA, the CDR3 is TGTGCCAGCAGTTTAGGGGGGCCTTTCGAGCAGTACTTC. Translated, it gives CASSLGGPFEQYF.